This TCR beta chain derives from a study of blood T cell repertoires in COVID-19. The CDR3 is made up of 15 amino acids. Between the trimmed V and J ends, which lost 3 bases and 2 bases, there was a span of 14 bases. Looked up from germline, CDR1 is LNHDA and CDR2 is SQIVND (reference sequence). Repertoires were generated with immunoSEQ multiplex PCR, while TCRdb's copy carries only in-frame clones and drops some. This repertoire shows approximately 31,000 clones, just over 90% found once; its top ten account for around 3.6%. This TCR was recovered from a man aged 55 to 70 with acute or convalescent COVID-19. The chain is built from TRBV19 and TRBJ2-7; TRBD1 is a possible D gene (5 bases). The sequenced material came from peripheral blood. The CDR3 spells CASSIGRALTYEQYF. CDR3 DNA: TGTGCCAGTAGTATCGGCAGGGCCCTAACCTACGAGCAGTACTTC.